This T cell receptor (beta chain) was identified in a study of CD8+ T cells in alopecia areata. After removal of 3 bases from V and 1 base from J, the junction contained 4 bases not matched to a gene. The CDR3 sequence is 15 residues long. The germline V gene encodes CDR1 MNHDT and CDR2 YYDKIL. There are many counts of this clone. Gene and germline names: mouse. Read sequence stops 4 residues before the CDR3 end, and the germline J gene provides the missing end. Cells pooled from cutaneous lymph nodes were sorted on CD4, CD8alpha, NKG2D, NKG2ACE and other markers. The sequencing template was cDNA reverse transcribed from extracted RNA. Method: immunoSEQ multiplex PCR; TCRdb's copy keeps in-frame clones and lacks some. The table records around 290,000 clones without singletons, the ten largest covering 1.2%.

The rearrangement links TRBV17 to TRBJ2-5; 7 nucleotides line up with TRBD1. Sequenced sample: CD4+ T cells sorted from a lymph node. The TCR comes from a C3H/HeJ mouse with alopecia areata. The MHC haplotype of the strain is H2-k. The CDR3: CASSRAGTDQDTQYF. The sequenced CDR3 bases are TGTGCTAGCAGTAGGGCCGGGACAGACCAAGAC.